The 3 T cell receptor beta chains below come from one sample, sequenced in a study of beta chain features in type 1 diabetes (dated by TCRdb to about 2018). Receptor libraries were prepared by the immunoSEQ multiplex PCR assay. The entire isolated RNA was reverse transcribed using the High Capacity cDNA Reverse Transcription Kit, and thus expressed TCRB transcripts were sequenced. The clones in this table, taken by TCRdb from immuneACCESS, are in-frame only. Not every clone is retained; where verified, under half of the shortfall comes from an unresolved V gene, and the cause of the rest is unknown. Present in this sample are hundreds of thousands of clones, around 13% of which were seen just once. The ten largest clonotypes hold approximately 7% of the sample. Sequencing was performed on central memory CD4+ T cells from blood. These receptors were obtained from a man aged 30-40 years in good health.

This clone has only a few counts. The CDR3: CAISGQNGNEKLFF. For the CDR3, the DNA is TGTGCCATCAGTGGACAGAATGGCAATGAAAAACTGTTTTTT. This sequence joins TRBV10-3 and TRBJ1-4; TRBD1 might be the D (5 bases). The CDR3 covers 14 residues. Germline CDR1 and CDR2: ENHRY and SYGVKD. The V gene lost 4 bases and the J gene lost 5 bases, with 11 bases spanning the gap.

The rearrangement links TRBV29-1 to TRBJ1-6; D is possibly TRBD1 (5 bases). Trimming stripped 5 bases from V and 6 bases from J, with 14 bases between. Germline CDR1 reads SQVTM; CDR2 reads ANQGSEA. CDR3 length equals 14 residues. The CDR3, as DNA: TGCAGCGTTAGAGTGGGGGATCGTAATTCACCCCTCCACTTT. This sequence encodes CSVRVGDRNSPLHF.

This clone was seen only a few times. The chain carries TRBV2 and TRBJ2-7, with TRBD1 matching 9 bases. Trimming removed 6 bases from V and 5 bases from J; junction bases left unmatched: 5. From germline, CDR1 is SNHLY and CDR2 FYNNEI. The CDR3 runs 13 residues. This CDR3 reads CASSGQGPDEQYF. CDR3 DNA sequence: TGTGCCAGCAGCGGACAGGGGCCGGACGAGCAGTACTTC.